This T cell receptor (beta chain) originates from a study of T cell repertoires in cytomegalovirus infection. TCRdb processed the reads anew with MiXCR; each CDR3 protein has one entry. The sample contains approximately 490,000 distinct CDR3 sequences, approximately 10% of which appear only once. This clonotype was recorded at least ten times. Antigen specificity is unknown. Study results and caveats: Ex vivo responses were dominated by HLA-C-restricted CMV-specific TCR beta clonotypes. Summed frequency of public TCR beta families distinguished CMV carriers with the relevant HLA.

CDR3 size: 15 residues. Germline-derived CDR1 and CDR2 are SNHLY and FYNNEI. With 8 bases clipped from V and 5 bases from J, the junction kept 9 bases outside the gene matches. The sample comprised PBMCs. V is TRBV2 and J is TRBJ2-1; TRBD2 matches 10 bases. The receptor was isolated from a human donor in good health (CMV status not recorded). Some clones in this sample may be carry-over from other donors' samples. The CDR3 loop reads CASLFLAGVDNEQFF. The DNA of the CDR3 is TGTGCCAGCCTGTTTCTAGCGGGAGTCGACAATGAGCAGTTCTTC.